These T cell receptor beta chains were read from a single sample in a study of blood T cell repertoires in COVID-19. The table came from immunoSEQ multiplex PCR; TCRdb's copy has only in-frame clones and leaves some out. The top ten hold roughly 9.8% of the sample, which has roughly 200,000 clones, 75% to 90% seen once. The sequenced sample consisted of peripheral blood. The receptor source for this set is a human donor with active or convalescent COVID-19. The donor label of this sample is uncertain. The CDR3 runs from the conserved cysteine through the conserved F or W. The D gene is left open where the match is weak. A row's size may be missing; if present it is once, few, many or a size class.

abundance,d_gene,j_gene,v_gene,CDR3aa,CDR3nt
once,TRBD1,TRBJ1-2,TRBV18,CASSSAGTDYGYTF,TGTGCCAGCTCATCTGCCGGGACAGACTATGGCTACACCTTC
NA,TRBD1,TRBJ2-1,TRBV7-9,CASSSVDRGGEFF,TGTGCCAGCAGCTCCGTTGACAGGGGAGGAGAGTTCTTC
NA,NA,TRBJ2-7,TRBV7-9,CASSLAGSSYEQYF,TGTGCCAGCAGCTTAGCAGGGAGCTCCTACGAGCAGTACTTC
NA,TRBD1,TRBJ1-2,TRBV14,CASSQPGQNYGYTF,TGTGCCAGCAGCCAGCCGGGACAGAACTATGGCTACACCTTC
NA,NA,TRBJ2-3,TRBV10-3,CAISEYANTDTQYF,TGTGCCATCAGTGAATATGCTAACACAGATACGCAGTATTTT
NA,TRBD2,TRBJ2-7,TRBV2,CASHEQSGGFYEQYF,TGTGCCAGCCACGAACAGAGCGGGGGCTTCTACGAGCAGTACTTC
NA,TRBD1,TRBJ2-7,TRBV9,CASSNLGQGNHEQYF,TGTGCCAGCAGCAACCTGGGACAGGGGAACCACGAGCAGTACTTC
NA,NA,TRBJ1-4,TRBV29-1,CSVEEVGPANEKLFF,TGCAGCGTTGAAGAGGTGGGGCCCGCTAATGAAAAACTGTTTTTT
NA,TRBD1,TRBJ2-7,TRBV7-9,CASSLVARTGLNEQYF,TGTGCCAGCAGCTTAGTAGCCAGGACAGGTCTCAACGAGCAGTACTTC
NA,TRBD1,TRBJ1-6,TRBV7-2,CASSLKAQGASPLHF,TGTGCCAGCAGCTTAAAGGCGCAGGGGGCTTCACCCCTCCACTTT
NA,NA,TRBJ1-1,TRBV18,CASSPRTGTTEAFF,TGTGCCAGCTCACCACGCACAGGGACCACTGAAGCTTTCTTT
NA,TRBD1,TRBJ2-1,TRBV5-4,CASRLSITTGTGLNEQFF,TGTGCCAGCAGACTTTCGATAACTACCGGGACAGGGTTGAATGAGCAGTTCTTC
NA,TRBD1,TRBJ1-6,TRBV9,CASSPSGGLSYNSPLHF,TGTGCCAGCAGCCCATCAGGGGGCCTCTCCTATAATTCACCCCTCCACTTT
NA,TRBD2,TRBJ2-1,TRBV29-1,CSVEGYGREEGLASNEQFF,TGCAGCGTTGAAGGCTACGGAAGGGAGGAAGGACTAGCGTCAAATGAGCAGTTCTTC
NA,NA,TRBJ2-5,TRBV12-2,CASRSRWTDQETQYF,TGTGCAAGTCGCTCTAGGTGGACAGACCAAGAGACCCAGTACTTC
NA,NA,TRBJ1-2,TRBV28,CASREEYGYTF,TGTGCCAGCAGGGAGGAATATGGCTACACCTTC
NA,TRBD2,TRBJ2-7,TRBV5-1,CASSPSGGGYEQYF,TGCGCCAGCAGCCCTAGCGGGGGGGGTTACGAGCAGTACTTC
NA,NA,TRBJ2-3,TRBV19,CASRIEGAAYMDTQYF,TGTGCCAGTAGAATCGAGGGAGCAGCCTATATGGATACGCAGTATTTT
NA,NA,TRBJ2-7,TRBV7-3,CASSPTGTRKTYEQYF,TGTGCCAGCAGCCCTACCGGGACACGGAAAACCTACGAGCAGTACTTC
NA,TRBD2,TRBJ2-4,TRBV28,CAILAGAGDIQYF,TGTGCCATCCTAGCGGGGGCGGGGGACATTCAGTACTTC
NA,NA,TRBJ1-1,TRBV7-3,CASSFPGNTEAFF,TGTGCCAGCAGCTTTCCGGGGAACACTGAAGCTTTCTTT
NA,TRBD2,TRBJ2-2,TRBV7-2,CASKGLANTGELFF,TGTGCCAGTAAGGGACTAGCCAACACCGGGGAGCTGTTTTTT
NA,NA,TRBJ2-3,TRBV5-4,CASSRASTDTQYF,TGTGCCAGCAGCAGAGCTAGCACAGATACGCAGTATTTT
NA,NA,TRBJ1-2,TRBV19,CASSSRQVDGYTF,TGTGCCAGTAGTTCCCGACAGGTAGATGGCTACACCTTC
NA,NA,TRBJ2-1,TRBV19,CASTQYNEQFF,TGTGCCAGTACCCAATACAATGAGCAGTTCTTC
few,TRBD2,TRBJ2-1,TRBV12-5,CASGSRYRLAGYNEQFF,TGTGCTAGTGGTTCCCGGTATCGACTAGCGGGGTACAATGAGCAGTTCTTC
NA,NA,TRBJ1-2,TRBV6-1,CASSDLSGGTYGYTF,TGTGCCAGCAGTGATCTTTCGGGCGGGACCTATGGCTACACCTTC
NA,TRBD2,TRBJ2-5,TRBV9,CASSTRGGEETQYF,TGTGCCAGCAGCACCCGGGGGGGGGAAGAGACCCAGTACTTC
NA,NA,TRBJ2-7,TRBV10-3,CAISESPVSYEQYF,TGTGCCATCAGTGAGTCCCCAGTCAGCTACGAGCAGTACTTC